The clone carrying this T cell receptor (beta chain) has ten or more counts. Per the germline V gene, CDR1 is SGHRS and CDR2 is YFSETQ. There are 16 residues in the CDR3. With 0 bases clipped from V and 3 bases from J, the junction kept 6 bases outside the gene matches. MiXCR, applied by TCRdb to the RT-PCR reads, yields one record per CDR3 protein. The sample holds roughly 190,000 distinct CDR3 sequences, roughly 12% seen once. This sample was included in a study of response to subunit inactivated influenza vaccine. These same data were also listed under a study on T cells expressing NK-cell markers. That publication notes: For TCR beta, cDNA was produced by 5'RACE template switching with UMIs. Restriction of the sorted population to alpha-beta TCR T cells was achieved in several experiments with an anti-gamma-delta TCR antibody. Also leading the CD3+CD56-NKG2C+ fraction in a handful of donors were these clonotypes.

The TCR was taken from a man aged 50 to 59 who received an inactivated influenza vaccine. This rearrangement joins TRBV5-1 to TRBJ2-1; 7 bases match TRBD1. Specimen: CD8+ T cells sorted from PBMCs, collected less than 13 days after vaccination. The CDR3 nucleotides read TGCGCCAGCAGCTTGGCACAGGGGCGCGGCTACAATGAGCAGTTCTTC. Translated: CASSLAQGRGYNEQFF. Complete variable domain (other parts from reference TRBV5-1 and TRBJ2-1): KAGVTQTPRYLIKTRGQQVTLSCSPISGHRSVSWYQQTPGQGLQFLFEYFSETQRNKGNFPGRFSGRQFSNSRSEMNVSTLELGDSALYLCASSLAQGRGYNEQFFGPGTRLTVL.